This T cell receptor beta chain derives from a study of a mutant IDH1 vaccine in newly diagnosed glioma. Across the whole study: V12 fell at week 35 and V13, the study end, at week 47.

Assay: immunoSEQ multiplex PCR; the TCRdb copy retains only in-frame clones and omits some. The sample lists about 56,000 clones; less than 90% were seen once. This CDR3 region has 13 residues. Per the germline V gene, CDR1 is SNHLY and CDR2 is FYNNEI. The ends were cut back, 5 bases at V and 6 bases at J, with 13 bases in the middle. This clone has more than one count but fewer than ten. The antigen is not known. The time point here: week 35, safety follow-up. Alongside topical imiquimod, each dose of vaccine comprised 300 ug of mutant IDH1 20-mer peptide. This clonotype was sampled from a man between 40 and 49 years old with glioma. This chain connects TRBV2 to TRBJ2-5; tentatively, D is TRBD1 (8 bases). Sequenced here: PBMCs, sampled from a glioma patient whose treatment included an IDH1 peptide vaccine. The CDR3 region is CASSIQGGQTQYF. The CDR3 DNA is TGTGCCAGCAGTATACAGGGGGGGCAGACCCAGTACTTC.